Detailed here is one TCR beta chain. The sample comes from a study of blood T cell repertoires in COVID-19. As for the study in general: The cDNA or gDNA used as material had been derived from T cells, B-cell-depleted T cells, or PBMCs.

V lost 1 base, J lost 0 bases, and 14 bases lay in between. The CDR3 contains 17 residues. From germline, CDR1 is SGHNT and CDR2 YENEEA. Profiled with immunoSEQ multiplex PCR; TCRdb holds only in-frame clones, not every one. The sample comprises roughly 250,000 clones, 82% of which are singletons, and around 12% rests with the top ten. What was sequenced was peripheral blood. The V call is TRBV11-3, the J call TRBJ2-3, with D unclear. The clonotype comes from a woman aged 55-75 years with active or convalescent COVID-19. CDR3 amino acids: CASSLGPTVSSTDTQYF. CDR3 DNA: TGTGCCAGCAGCTTAGGCCCAACGGTTTCTAGCACAGATACGCAGTATTTT.